What follows is one T cell receptor (beta chain) and its context. Germline CDR1 is SGHRS and CDR2 is YFSETQ. The CDR3 is 14 residues long. The trim removed 8 bases at V and 8 bases at J, leaving 15 bases unmatched. This entry comes from a study of control samples from healthy donors and cancer patients. Measured with immunoSEQ multiplex PCR; TCRdb has only the in-frame clones, and not every one. Of around 200,000 clones in the sample, 85% to 95% were seen once. This chain links TRBV5-1 with TRBJ1-2; 7 nucleotides line up with TRBD1. The sequenced sample was blood. The TCR was taken from a man in his fifties in good health. The CDR3 region has the DNA TGCGCCAGTTCATCCTCCGGGACAGAGCGCGGCTACACCTTC. Translation: CASSSSGTERGYTF.